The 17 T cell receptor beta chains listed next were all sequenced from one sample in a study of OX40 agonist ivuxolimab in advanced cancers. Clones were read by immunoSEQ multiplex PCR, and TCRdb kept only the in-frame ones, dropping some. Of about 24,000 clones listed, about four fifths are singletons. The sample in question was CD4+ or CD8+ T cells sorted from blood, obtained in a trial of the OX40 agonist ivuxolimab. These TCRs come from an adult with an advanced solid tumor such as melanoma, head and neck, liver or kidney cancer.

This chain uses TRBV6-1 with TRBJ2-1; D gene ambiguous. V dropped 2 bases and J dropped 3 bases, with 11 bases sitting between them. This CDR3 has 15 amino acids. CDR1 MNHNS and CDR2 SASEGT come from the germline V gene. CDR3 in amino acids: CASSENPSYYNEQFF. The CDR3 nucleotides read TGTGCCAGCAGTGAAAACCCTAGTTACTACAATGAGCAGTTCTTC.

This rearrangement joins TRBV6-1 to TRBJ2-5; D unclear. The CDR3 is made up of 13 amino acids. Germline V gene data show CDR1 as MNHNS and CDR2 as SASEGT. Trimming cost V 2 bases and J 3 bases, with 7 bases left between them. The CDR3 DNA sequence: TGTGCCAGCAGTGAAAGGTGGGAAGAGACCCAGTACTTC. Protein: CASSERWEETQYF.

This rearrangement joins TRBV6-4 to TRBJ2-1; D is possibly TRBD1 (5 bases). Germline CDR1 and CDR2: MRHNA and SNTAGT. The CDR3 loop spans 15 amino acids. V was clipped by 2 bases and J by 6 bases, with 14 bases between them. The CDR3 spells CASSDVQGRPNEQFF. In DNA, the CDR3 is TGTGCCAGCAGTGACGTCCAGGGAAGGCCCAATGAGCAGTTCTTC.

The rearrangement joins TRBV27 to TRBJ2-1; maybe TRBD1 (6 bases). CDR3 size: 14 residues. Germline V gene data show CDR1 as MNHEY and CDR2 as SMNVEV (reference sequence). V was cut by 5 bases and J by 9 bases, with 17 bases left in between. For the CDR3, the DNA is TGTGCCAGCAGTCCCCCCACAGGGTGGGGTGAGCAGTTCTTC. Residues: CASSPPTGWGEQFF.

This chain's CDR3 is CASSQEERTGWIGELFF. In DNA form, the CDR3 reads TGCGCCAGCAGCCAAGAAGAGAGGACAGGGTGGATCGGGGAGCTGTTTTTT. The V call is TRBV4-3, the J call TRBJ2-2, with 8 bases identical to TRBD1. This CDR3 has 17 residues. Per germline, CDR1 LGHNA and CDR2 YSLEER. Trimming removed 0 bases from V and 7 bases from J; junction bases left unmatched: 10.

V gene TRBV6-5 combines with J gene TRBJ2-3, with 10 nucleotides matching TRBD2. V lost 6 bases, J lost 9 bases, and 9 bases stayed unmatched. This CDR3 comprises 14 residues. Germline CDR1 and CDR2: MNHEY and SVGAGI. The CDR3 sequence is CASRTGTSDRTQYF. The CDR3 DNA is TGTGCCAGCAGAACGGGGACTAGCGACAGGACGCAGTATTTT.

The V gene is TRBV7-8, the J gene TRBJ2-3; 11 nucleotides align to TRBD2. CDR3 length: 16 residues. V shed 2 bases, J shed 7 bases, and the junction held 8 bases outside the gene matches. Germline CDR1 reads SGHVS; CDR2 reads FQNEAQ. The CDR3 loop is CASSLLAGGLSNTQYF. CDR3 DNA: TGTGCCAGCAGCTTACTAGCGGGGGGCCTCTCAAATACGCAGTATTTT. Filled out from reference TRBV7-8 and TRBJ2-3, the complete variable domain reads GAGVSQSPRYKVAKRGQDVALRCDPISGHVSLFWYQQALGQGPEFLTYFQNEAQLDKSGLPSDRFFAERPEGSVSTLKIQRTQQEDSAVYLCASSLLAGGLSNTQYFGPGTRLTVL.

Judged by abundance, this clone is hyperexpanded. CDR3 amino acids: CASSYGRLAGAEQFF. DNA of the CDR3: TGTGCCAGCAGTTATGGGAGACTAGCGGGGGCGGAGCAGTTCTTC. The chain is built from TRBV6-5 and TRBJ2-1, with 12 bases aligning to TRBD2. After removal of 3 bases from V and 10 bases from J, the junction contained 7 bases not matched to a gene. The CDR3 has 15 amino acids. Germline V gene sequence: CDR1 MNHEY, CDR2 SVGAGI.

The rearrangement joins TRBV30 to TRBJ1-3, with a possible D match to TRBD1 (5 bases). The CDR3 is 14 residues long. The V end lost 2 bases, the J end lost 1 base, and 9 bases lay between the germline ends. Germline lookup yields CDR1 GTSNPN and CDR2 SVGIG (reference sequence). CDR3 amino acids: CAWSNGGSGNTIYF. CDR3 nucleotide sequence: TGTGCCTGGAGTAATGGGGGATCTGGAAACACCATATATTTT.

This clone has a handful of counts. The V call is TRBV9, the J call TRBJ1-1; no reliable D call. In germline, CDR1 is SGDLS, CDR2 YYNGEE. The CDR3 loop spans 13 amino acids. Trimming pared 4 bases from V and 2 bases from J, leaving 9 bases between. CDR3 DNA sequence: TGTGCCAGCAGCCGGGATAGTAACACTGAAGCTTTCTTT. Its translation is CASSRDSNTEAFF.

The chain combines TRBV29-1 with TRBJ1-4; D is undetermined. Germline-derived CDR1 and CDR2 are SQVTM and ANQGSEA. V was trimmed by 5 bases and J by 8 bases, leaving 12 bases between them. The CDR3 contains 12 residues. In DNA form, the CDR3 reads TGCAGCGTTCGTATGTCGGGGGAAAAACTGTTTTTT. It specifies CSVRMSGEKLFF.

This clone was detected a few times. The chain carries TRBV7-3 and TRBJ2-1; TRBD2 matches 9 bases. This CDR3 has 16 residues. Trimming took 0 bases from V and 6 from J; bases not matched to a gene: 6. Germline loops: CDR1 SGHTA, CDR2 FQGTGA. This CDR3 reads CASSLTSPSGINEQFF. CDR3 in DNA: TGTGCCAGCAGCTTAACGTCACCTAGCGGGATCAATGAGCAGTTCTTC.

The CDR3 nucleotides are TGTGCCAGCAGCCCCGGGCCAGGGAACACTGAAGCTTTCTTT. Residues: CASSPGPGNTEAFF. This chain links TRBV5-8 with TRBJ1-1; unclear D gene. There are 14 residues in the CDR3. Trimming removed 4 bases at V and 1 base at J, with 11 bases between. The germline V gene has CDR1 SGHTS and CDR2 YDEGEE.

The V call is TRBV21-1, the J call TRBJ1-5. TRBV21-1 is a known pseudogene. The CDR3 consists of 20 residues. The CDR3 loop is CASSNGNTREGGHSNQPQHF. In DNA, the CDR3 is TGTGCCAGCAGCAACGGGAATACAAGAGAGGGGGGACATAGCAATCAGCCCCAGCATTTT.

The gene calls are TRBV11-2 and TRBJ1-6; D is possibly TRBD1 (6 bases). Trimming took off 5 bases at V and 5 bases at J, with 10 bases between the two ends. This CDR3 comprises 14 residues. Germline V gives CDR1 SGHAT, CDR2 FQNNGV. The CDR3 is CASSRTANNSPLHF. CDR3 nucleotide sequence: TGTGCCAGCAGCCGGACAGCCAATAATTCACCCCTCCACTTT.

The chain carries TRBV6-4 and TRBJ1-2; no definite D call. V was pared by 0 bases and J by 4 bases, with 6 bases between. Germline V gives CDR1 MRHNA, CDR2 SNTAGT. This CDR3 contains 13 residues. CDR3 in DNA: TGTGCCAGCAGTGACTCGACTAGCTATGGCTACACCTTC. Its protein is CASSDSTSYGYTF.

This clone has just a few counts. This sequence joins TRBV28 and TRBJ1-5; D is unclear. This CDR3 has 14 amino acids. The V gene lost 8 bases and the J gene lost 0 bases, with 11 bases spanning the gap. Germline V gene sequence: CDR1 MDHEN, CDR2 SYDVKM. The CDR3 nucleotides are TGTGCCAGCCGAGAAGGCGTTAGCAATCAGCCCCAGCATTTT. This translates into CASREGVSNQPQHF.